The 10 T cell receptor beta chains below come from one sample, sequenced in a study of PD-1 blockade in classical Hodgkin lymphoma (dated by TCRdb to about 2020). This specimen's time point label, per the study, means: cycle 4 day 1 (C4D1), after less than 7 weeks of nivolumab. Relapse after autologous stem cell transplantation had occurred in all trial patients, and cohorts A, B and C were distinguished by prior brentuximab vedotin exposure. Library prep was done by the immunoSEQ multiplex PCR assay. Imported from immuneACCESS, the table was reduced by TCRdb to in-frame sequences with V and J called. These copies leave out some clones; in studies compared against another copy, an unresolved V gene accounts for under half, and the cause of the remainder is not known. The sample table holds just under 65,000 clones, of which around nine tenths were seen once. Around 8% of the sample comes from the top ten.

The sequences come from peripheral blood mononuclear cells (PBMCs), collected before the fourth cycle of nivolumab. The receptors were gathered from a human donor with classical Hodgkin lymphoma.

V and J are TRBV6-6 and TRBJ1-1; possibly TRBD1 for D (6 bases). V lost 8 bases, J lost 2 bases, and 18 bases lay in between. The CDR3 length is 15 residues. The germline CDR1 and CDR2 sequences are MNHNY and SVGAGI (reference sequence). For the CDR3, the DNA is TGTGCCAGCTCCCCCCGGGGGCGTTTAAACACTGAAGCTTTCTTT. It encodes CASSPRGRLNTEAFF.

The genes are TRBV6-1 and TRBJ1-2, with 10 bases that match TRBD1. The J segment lost 8 bases and the V segment lost 7 bases, leaving 7 bases of the junction unmatched. The CDR3 consists of 13 residues. Germline V gene data show CDR1 as MNHNS and CDR2 as SASEGT. The CDR3 DNA follows: TGTGCCAGCATTCGACAGGGGGCTGGAGGCTACACCTTC. Translation: CASIRQGAGGYTF.

V usage is TRBV5-6 and J usage is TRBJ2-1; 9 positions agree with TRBD2. The V segment lost 1 base and the J segment 9 bases; nucleotides outside the gene matches: 5. CDR1 and CDR2 (germline): SGHDT, YYEEEE. The CDR3 covers 14 residues. The CDR3 DNA follows: TGTGCCAGCAGCTTGTTTGCGGGGGGGAGTGAGCAGTTCTTC. Its translation: CASSLFAGGSEQFF.

The rearrangement uses TRBV9 and TRBJ1-3; unclear D gene. This CDR3 spans 15 amino acids. With 0 bases removed from V and 3 bases from J, the gap between germline ends came to 10 bases. Looked up from germline, CDR1 is SGDLS and CDR2 is YYNGEE. The CDR3 reads CASSVGTDGGNTIYF. CDR3 sequence (DNA): TGTGCCAGCAGCGTAGGGACGGACGGTGGAAACACCATATATTTT.

CDR3 in DNA: TGTGCCAGCAGTGGCCGTGACAGGGGCTACGAGCAGTACTTC. Its translation is CASSGRDRGYEQYF. The V gene is TRBV2, the J gene TRBJ2-7; 8 bases are shared with TRBD1. CDR1 and CDR2 from the germline V gene are SNHLY and FYNNEI. Trimming cost V 4 bases and J 3 bases; bases outside gene matches: 5. The CDR3 contains 14 residues.

The rearrangement links TRBV2 to TRBJ1-4; 7 bases are a match to TRBD1. Germline-derived CDR1 and CDR2 are SNHLY and FYNNEI. V was clipped by 3 bases and J by 4 bases; unmatched bases: 5. The length of the CDR3 is 15 residues. CDR3 amino acids: CASSDGQALNEKLFF. CDR3 nucleotides: TGTGCCAGCAGTGACGGACAGGCACTTAATGAAAAACTGTTTTTT.

The rearrangement uses TRBV21-1 and TRBJ2-7; TRBD2 was called by the table and not checked on the DNA. TRBV21-1 is marked as a pseudogene. The CDR3 has 14 residues. The CDR3, as DNA: TGTGCCGGCCTAGCGGGAACCAGGGACTACGAGCAGTACTTC. Amino acid sequence: CAGLAGTRDYEQYF.

J is TRBJ1-1 and V is TRBV19, with D possibly matching TRBD1 (5 bases). CDR3 length: 15 amino acids. Trimming pared 5 bases from V and 5 bases from J, leaving 18 bases between. Germline assignment: CDR1 LNHDA and CDR2 SQIVND (reference sequence). The CDR3, as DNA: TGTGCCAGTAGTCCTAATAGGGGTCTAGGTACTGAAGCTTTCTTT. Its protein is CASSPNRGLGTEAFF.

The chain has TRBV28 and TRBJ2-7, with D uncertain. Trimming took off 6 bases at V and 0 bases at J, with 9 bases between the two ends. The CDR3 is 13 amino acids. The germline gives CDR1 MDHEN, CDR2 SYDVKM. The CDR3 nucleotides read TGTGCCAGCAGGGATTCTAGCTCCTACGAGCAGTACTTC. Protein sequence: CASRDSSSYEQYF. Full variable domain (remainder filled in from reference TRBV28 and TRBJ2-7): DVKVTQSSRYLVKRTGEKVFLECVQDMDHENMFWYRQDPGLGLRLIYFSYDVKMKEKGDIPEGYSVSREKKERFSLILESASTNQTSMYLCASRDSSSYEQYFGPGTRLTVT.

The V and J genes are TRBV4-1 and TRBJ1-6, with unresolved D. In germline, CDR1 is MGHRA, CDR2 YSYEKL. This CDR3 is 13 amino acids long. The V end was cut by 3 bases, the J end by 7 bases, with 7 bases between. CDR3 coding DNA: TGCGCCAGCAGCCAGAGCCGGAATTCACCCCTCCACTTT. This encodes CASSQSRNSPLHF.